These T cell receptor beta chains were read from a single sample in a study of blood T cell repertoires in COVID-19. The repertoire was sequenced with immunoSEQ multiplex PCR; TCRdb's copy has only in-frame clones and lacks some. The table records over 30,000 clones, approximately 71% of them present only once. The sequencing input was peripheral blood. These receptors all come from an elderly man with active or convalescent COVID-19. CDR3s include the opening cysteine and the closing phenylalanine or tryptophan. D genes are given only for firm matches. Expanded clones get a size class; other rows say once, few or many, or leave the size out.

V gene: TRBV5-1
J gene: TRBJ2-1
D gene: .
clone size: .
CDR3 protein: CASSFLDSYNEQFF
CDR3 DNA: TGCGCCAGCAGCTTCCTAGACTCCTACAATGAGCAGTTCTTC

V gene: TRBV28
J gene: TRBJ2-7
D gene: .
clone size: few
CDR3 protein: CASSLNRIYEQYF
CDR3 DNA: TGTGCCAGCAGTTTAAACAGAATATACGAGCAGTACTTC

V gene: TRBV7-9
J gene: TRBJ2-1
D gene: .
clone size: .
CDR3 protein: CASSLGSTNEQFF
CDR3 DNA: TGTGCCAGCAGCTTAGGTTCTACGAATGAGCAGTTCTTC

V gene: TRBV1
J gene: TRBJ2-1
D gene: .
clone size: few
CDR3 protein: CTSSQRGPNGTTRDEQFF
CDR3 DNA: TGCACCAGCAGCCAAAGGGGGCCTAACGGGACCACGCGCGATGAGCAGTTCTTC

V gene: TRBV6-1
J gene: TRBJ1-1
D gene: .
clone size: few
CDR3 protein: CASSDPLSGLSTEAFF
CDR3 DNA: TGTGCCAGCAGTGACCCCCTCTCGGGGTTGAGTACTGAAGCTTTCTTT

V gene: TRBV9
J gene: TRBJ2-3
D gene: TRBD2
clone size: .
CDR3 protein: CASSVASGSPDTQYF
CDR3 DNA: TGTGCCAGCAGCGTAGCTAGCGGGAGCCCAGATACGCAGTATTTT

V gene: TRBV28
J gene: TRBJ1-5
D gene: .
clone size: few
CDR3 protein: CASSPFMAHQPQHF
CDR3 DNA: TGTGCCAGCAGTCCTTTTATGGCACATCAGCCCCAGCATTTT

V gene: TRBV4-3
J gene: TRBJ2-2
D gene: .
clone size: .
CDR3 protein: CASSQEDSLGELFF
CDR3 DNA: TGCGCCAGCAGCCAAGAAGACAGCCTAGGGGAGCTGTTTTTT

V gene: TRBV12-3/TRBV12-4
J gene: TRBJ1-2
D gene: TRBD1
clone size: .
CDR3 protein: CASSRTGGGYTF
CDR3 DNA: TGTGCCAGCAGCCGGACAGGTGGTGGCTACACCTTC

V gene: TRBV11-2
J gene: TRBJ1-6
D gene: .
clone size: few
CDR3 protein: CASSTTTGYMAYNSPLHF
CDR3 DNA: TGTGCCAGCAGCACGACGACAGGATACATGGCCTATAATTCACCCCTCCACTTT

V gene: TRBV3-1/TRBV3-2
J gene: TRBJ2-5
D gene: .
clone size: .
CDR3 protein: CASSQIRGLQETQYF
CDR3 DNA: TGTGCCAGCAGCCAAATACGAGGACTACAAGAGACCCAGTACTTC

V gene: TRBV6-5
J gene: TRBJ2-7
D gene: .
clone size: .
CDR3 protein: CASSYSIWQYSYEQYF
CDR3 DNA: TGTGCCAGCAGTTACTCGATATGGCAGTATTCCTACGAGCAGTACTTC

V gene: TRBV9
J gene: TRBJ2-4
D gene: TRBD2
clone size: .
CDR3 protein: CASSASGTSLSF
CDR3 DNA: TGTGCCAGCAGCGCCTCCGGGACTAGTCTTTCCTTC

V gene: TRBV29-1
J gene: TRBJ2-7
D gene: TRBD1
clone size: once
CDR3 protein: CSGARGTGAYEQYF
CDR3 DNA: TGCAGCGGGGCGCGCGGGACAGGGGCCTACGAGCAGTACTTC

V gene: TRBV5-1
J gene: TRBJ2-6
D gene: .
clone size: .
CDR3 protein: CASSLKRASKSSSGANVLTF
CDR3 DNA: TGCGCCAGCAGCTTGAAGAGGGCATCGAAATCAAGCTCTGGGGCCAACGTCCTGACTTTC

V gene: TRBV27
J gene: TRBJ2-4
D gene: .
clone size: .
CDR3 protein: CASSSLAKNIQYF
CDR3 DNA: TGTGCCAGCAGTTCCTTAGCCAAAAACATTCAGTACTTC

V gene: TRBV10-1
J gene: TRBJ2-7
D gene: .
clone size: .
CDR3 protein: CASSAVYEQYF
CDR3 DNA: TGCGCCAGCAGTGCCGTCTACGAGCAGTACTTC

V gene: TRBV4-2
J gene: TRBJ2-3
D gene: TRBD1
clone size: .
CDR3 protein: CASSRTGTDTQYF
CDR3 DNA: TGTGCCAGCAGCCGGACAGGGACAGATACGCAGTATTTT

V gene: TRBV10-3
J gene: TRBJ2-7
D gene: .
clone size: .
CDR3 protein: CAISESAGPHSYEQYF
CDR3 DNA: TGTGCCATCAGTGAGTCGGCGGGCCCGCACTCCTACGAGCAGTACTTC

V gene: TRBV28
J gene: TRBJ2-1
D gene: .
clone size: .
CDR3 protein: CASSLQYNEQFF
CDR3 DNA: TGTGCCAGCAGTTTACAGTACAATGAGCAGTTCTTC

V gene: TRBV19
J gene: TRBJ1-5
D gene: .
clone size: .
CDR3 protein: CASSIDRRARGGQPQHF
CDR3 DNA: TGTGCCAGTAGTATAGATCGTCGGGCCAGGGGCGGTCAGCCCCAGCATTTT

V gene: TRBV2
J gene: TRBJ2-3
D gene: .
clone size: .
CDR3 protein: CASRVDRFTDTQYF
CDR3 DNA: TGTGCCAGCAGGGTTGACAGGTTCACAGATACGCAGTATTTT

V gene: TRBV5-6
J gene: TRBJ1-1
D gene: TRBD1
clone size: many
CDR3 protein: CASSLGTGGRLSF
CDR3 DNA: TGTGCCAGCAGCTTGGGGACAGGGGGCCGTTTGTCCTTT

V gene: TRBV10-3
J gene: TRBJ1-2
D gene: TRBD1
clone size: .
CDR3 protein: CATHEGQKYGYTF
CDR3 DNA: TGTGCCACACACGAGGGACAGAAGTATGGCTACACCTTC

V gene: TRBV18
J gene: TRBJ2-5
D gene: TRBD2
clone size: .
CDR3 protein: CASSSSGRGETQYF
CDR3 DNA: TGTGCCAGCTCCAGCAGCGGGAGGGGAGAGACCCAGTACTTC

V gene: TRBV2
J gene: TRBJ1-6
D gene: .
clone size: .
CDR3 protein: CASRTDRRNSPLHF
CDR3 DNA: TGTGCCAGCAGAACGGACAGACGAAATTCACCCCTCCACTTT

V gene: TRBV28
J gene: TRBJ2-3
D gene: .
clone size: .
CDR3 protein: CASRGTGRGTDTQYF
CDR3 DNA: TGTGCCAGCAGGGGTACAGGGAGAGGCACAGATACGCAGTATTTT

V gene: TRBV27
J gene: TRBJ2-1
D gene: .
clone size: .
CDR3 protein: CASGSHPVDNEQFF
CDR3 DNA: TGTGCCAGCGGTTCCCACCCAGTGGACAATGAGCAGTTCTTC

V gene: TRBV7-9
J gene: TRBJ1-2
D gene: .
clone size: .
CDR3 protein: CASSYDRLYYGYTF
CDR3 DNA: TGTGCCAGCAGCTATGACAGACTGTATTACGGCTACACCTTC

V gene: TRBV6-2/TRBV6-3
J gene: TRBJ2-3
D gene: TRBD1
clone size: .
CDR3 protein: CASSYSPDRAGTDTQYF
CDR3 DNA: TGTGCCAGCAGTTACTCTCCCGACAGGGCAGGCACAGATACGCAGTATTTT

V gene: TRBV19
J gene: TRBJ2-1
D gene: .
clone size: .
CDR3 protein: CASSPGQGVNEQFF
CDR3 DNA: TGTGCCAGTAGCCCGGGACAAGGAGTCAATGAGCAGTTCTTC

V gene: TRBV18
J gene: TRBJ2-7
D gene: .
clone size: .
CDR3 protein: CASSPQGFGYEQYF
CDR3 DNA: TGTGCCAGCTCACCACAGGGGTTCGGCTACGAGCAGTACTTC

V gene: TRBV2
J gene: TRBJ1-5
D gene: .
clone size: few
CDR3 protein: CASSTGSNQPQHF
CDR3 DNA: TGTGCCAGCAGTACAGGGAGCAATCAGCCCCAGCATTTT

V gene: TRBV4-3
J gene: TRBJ2-5
D gene: TRBD1
clone size: once
CDR3 protein: CASSQGQGAGETQYF
CDR3 DNA: TGCGCCAGCAGCCAAGGCCAGGGGGCAGGAGAGACCCAGTACTTC

V gene: TRBV20-1
J gene: TRBJ2-5
D gene: TRBD2
clone size: .
CDR3 protein: CSASLLGWTSGRNQETQYF
CDR3 DNA: TGCAGTGCTAGTCTGTTGGGTTGGACTAGCGGGAGGAATCAAGAGACCCAGTACTTC

V gene: TRBV29-1
J gene: TRBJ2-3
D gene: TRBD1
clone size: .
CDR3 protein: CSVAGTGSTDTQYF
CDR3 DNA: TGCAGCGTTGCCGGGACAGGGAGCACAGATACGCAGTATTTT

V gene: TRBV14
J gene: TRBJ2-1
D gene: TRBD2
clone size: .
CDR3 protein: CASSPPGLILNNEQFF
CDR3 DNA: TGTGCCAGCAGCCCTCCGGGACTAATATTAAACAATGAGCAGTTCTTC

V gene: TRBV7-9
J gene: TRBJ2-2
D gene: .
clone size: .
CDR3 protein: CASSFFQGFTGELFF
CDR3 DNA: TGTGCCAGCAGCTTCTTTCAGGGGTTCACCGGGGAGCTGTTTTTT

V gene: TRBV30
J gene: TRBJ2-1
D gene: .
clone size: .
CDR3 protein: CAWSNGLFGSSYNEQFF
CDR3 DNA: TGTGCCTGGAGTAATGGACTGTTCGGAAGCTCCTACAATGAGCAGTTCTTC

V gene: TRBV5-6
J gene: TRBJ2-7
D gene: .
clone size: .
CDR3 protein: CASSLGRLPYEQYF
CDR3 DNA: TGTGCCAGCAGCTTGGGGCGGTTGCCCTACGAGCAGTACTTC